This entry describes one T cell receptor (beta chain). The data belong to a study of blood T cell repertoires in COVID-19. Across the study: The study drew acute and convalescent COVID-19 samples from the United States, Italy and Spain. Sources were T cells, B-cell-depleted T cells, or PBMCs; the material itself was cDNA or gDNA.

Original data processing: For nucleated cells, counts were estimated from reference gene primer amplification. Libraries were prepared by immunoSEQ multiplex PCR; TCRdb keeps only in-frame clonotypes and omits some of them. D and trimming come from the DNA, and the V and J calls and clone size come from that table. The sample contains 40,000 to 60,000 clones, about 88% of which appear only once. The germline CDR1 and CDR2 sequences are KGHSH and LQKENI. The CDR3 extends over 15 amino acids. The V gene end was trimmed by 3 bases and the J gene end by 8 bases; junction bases not matched to a gene: 10. The rearrangement uses TRBV18 and TRBJ1-3, with 7 bases matching TRBD1. The sequence came from a man aged 35 to 55 with active COVID-19. What was sequenced was peripheral blood. The CDR3 is CASSPTGPNTDTIYF. The CDR3 DNA reads TGTGCCAGCTCACCGACAGGGCCTAATACGGACACCATATATTTT.